These 27 T cell receptor beta chains were all obtained from the same sample, sequenced in a study of vaccination effects on CD4 cells after COVID-19. Sequencing used immunoSEQ multiplex PCR; TCRdb keeps in-frame clones, though not all of them. The sample yields tens of thousands of clones, roughly 80% seen once. No antigens are known for them. Subsequent to a culture period of 10 days, CD4+ T cells were isolated. Vaccine administered to participants consisted of two doses of either BNT162b2 or mRNA-1273. The input for sequencing was CD4+ T cells from PBMCs cultured without peptide, taken after COVID-19 vaccination. The receptors stem from a human donor who received a COVID-19 vaccine.

The chain combines TRBV6-1 with TRBJ2-1, with D hard to call. This CDR3 comprises 17 residues. The ends were cut back, 4 bases at V and 3 bases at J, with 19 bases in the middle. Germline loops: CDR1 MNHNS, CDR2 SASEGT. DNA for the CDR3: TGTGCCAGCAGTGCCCGATCTTCAGGACCCGGCTACAATGAGCAGTTCTTC. This translates into CASSARSSGPGYNEQFF.

The V call is TRBV19, the J call TRBJ1-5, with a tentative D call TRBD1 (6 bases). CDR1 is LNHDA, CDR2 SQIVND, per germline (reference sequence). CDR3 size: 13 residues. V was clipped by 5 bases and J by 7 bases, with 12 bases between them. CDR3 loop: CASSGGGGQPQHF. The CDR3 DNA sequence: TGTGCCAGTAGTGGGGGAGGGGGGCAGCCCCAGCATTTT.

The chain joins TRBV2 to TRBJ2-1, with D perhaps matching TRBD1 (5 bases). The V and J ends lost 11 bases and 7 bases respectively, with 15 bases between them. Germline-derived CDR1 and CDR2 are SNHLY and FYNNEI. The CDR3 totals 12 residues. The CDR3 bases are TGTGCCGGACAACCTTATGGAAATGAGCAGTTCTTC. This gives the protein CAGQPYGNEQFF.

This clone occurred once. The chain carries TRBV6-5 and TRBJ1-2; 8 nucleotides align to TRBD1. V gave up 6 bases and J gave up 7 bases; unmatched junction bases: 10. The CDR3 contains 14 residues. Germline CDR1 and CDR2: MNHEY and SVGAGI. This chain's CDR3 is CASRWSTGEAGYTF. The CDR3 coding sequence is TGTGCCAGCAGGTGGTCGACAGGGGAGGCTGGCTACACCTTC.

V usage is TRBV24-1 and J usage is TRBJ1-2; 7 nucleotides agree with TRBD1. This CDR3 has 15 residues. The germline V gene encodes CDR1 KGHDR and CDR2 SFDVKD. The V gene end was trimmed by 3 bases and the J gene end by 5 bases; junction bases not matched to a gene: 8. CDR3: CATSDTRTGGYGYTF. The CDR3 DNA reads TGTGCCACCAGTGATACCCGGACAGGAGGGTATGGCTACACCTTC.

The table lists this clone with a few counts. This sequence joins TRBV7-8 and TRBJ2-7, with 9 bases identical to TRBD1. The CDR3 spans 14 residues. With 1 base clipped from V and 6 bases from J, the junction kept 4 bases outside the gene matches. Germline V CDR1 and CDR2: SGHVS, FQNEAQ. Written as DNA, the CDR3 is TGTGCCAGCAGCTTAGTACAGGGGGCATTCGAGCAGTACGTC. Translation: CASSLVQGAFEQYV.

The chain has TRBV28 and TRBJ1-5; D not resolved. This CDR3 contains 13 residues. V lost 6 bases, J lost 7 bases, and 13 bases lay in between. Germline assignment: CDR1 MDHEN and CDR2 SYDVKM. The CDR3 DNA sequence: TGTGCCAGCAGCGACCCCCACAACCAGCCCCAGCATTTT. Its protein product is CASSDPHNQPQHF.

This clone was observed a single time. The genes are TRBV5-1 and TRBJ2-3; D possibly uses TRBD1 or TRBD2 (6 bases each). Germline V lookup: CDR1 SGHRS, CDR2 YFSETQ. V lost 4 bases to trimming and J lost 1 base, with 10 bases between them. The CDR3 totals 14 residues. In nucleotides, the CDR3 is TGCGCCAGCAGCGCGGGACAAGGCACAGATACGCAGTATTTT. Translating gives CASSAGQGTDTQYF.

The chain employs TRBV7-3 and TRBJ2-3; 11 bases are a match to TRBD1. J gave up 5 bases and V 5 bases, and 9 bases lay outside the gene matches. The CDR3 spans 16 residues. Per germline, CDR1 SGHTA and CDR2 FQGTGA. The CDR3 sequence is CASSLGQGASLDTQYF. The CDR3 region has the DNA TGTGCCAGCAGCCTTGGACAGGGGGCGTCTTTAGATACGCAGTATTTT.

The chain joins TRBV20-1 to TRBJ2-4; 10 bases line up with TRBD2. The CDR3 contains 17 residues. Germline values: CDR1 DFQATT, CDR2 SNEGSKA (reference sequence). The V segment lost 3 bases and the J segment 9 bases; nucleotides outside the gene matches: 17. CDR3 amino acids: CSASRSSGGLAVGIQYF. The CDR3 DNA is TGCAGTGCTAGTCGGTCTAGCGGGGGTCTAGCTGTGGGCATTCAGTACTTC.

This CDR3 reads CASSLSFNEQFF. The CDR3 coding sequence is TGTGCCAGCAGCCTATCTTTCAATGAGCAGTTCTTC. This chain uses TRBV14 with TRBJ2-1; D gene unclear. Trimming took 4 bases from V and 6 from J, leaving 7 bases between them. The CDR3 extends over 12 amino acids. Germline CDR1 is SGHDN and CDR2 is FVKESK.

This clone was detected once. V usage is TRBV29-1 and J usage is TRBJ1-1; 10 positions match TRBD1. The CDR3 contains 12 residues. The germline gives CDR1 SQVTM, CDR2 ANQGSEA. Germline trimming cut 8 bases from V and 7 bases from J; bases unmatched to any gene: 7. CDR3: CSTPGQGYEAFF. In DNA, the CDR3 is TGCAGCACTCCGGGACAGGGGTATGAAGCTTTCTTT.

This clone was picked up a small number of times. The genes are TRBV9 and TRBJ2-7, with 8 bases aligning to TRBD1. V gave up 6 bases and J gave up 0 bases; unmatched junction bases: 8. Germline CDR1 SGDLS, CDR2 YYNGEE. This CDR3 region has 15 residues. The CDR3, as DNA: TGTGCCAGCACCGGAGGACAGGGTTTCTCCTACGAGCAGTACGTC. This encodes CASTGGQGFSYEQYV.

This chain's CDR3 is CASSKGQKSYNSPLHF. Here the CDR3 DNA reads TGTGCCAGCAGCAAAGGACAGAAGTCTTATAATTCACCCCTCCACTTT. The V and J genes are TRBV7-2 and TRBJ1-6, with D possibly matching TRBD1 (6 bases). Germline V gives CDR1 SGHTA, CDR2 FQGNSA. Trimming shortened V by 5 bases and J by 4 bases, and 15 bases separated the two germline ends. The CDR3 is 16 amino acids.

The gene calls are TRBV7-3 and TRBJ1-3; D gene uncertain. Germline V lookup: CDR1 SGHTA, CDR2 FQGTGA. The CDR3 is made up of 17 amino acids. V shed 2 bases and J shed 0 bases, with 14 bases lying between them. CDR3 nucleotide sequence: TGTGCCAGCAGCTTATCCGAGGGAATGGGCTCTGGAAACACCATATATTTT. This gives the protein CASSLSEGMGSGNTIYF.

The chain links TRBV5-1 to TRBJ2-2, with D unresolved. CDR1 and CDR2 (germline): SGHRS, YFSETQ. This CDR3 spans 16 amino acids. V was pared by 0 bases and J by 2 bases, with 11 bases between. The CDR3 DNA sequence: TGCGCCAGCAGCTTGGGACACATAACCAACACCGGGGAGCTGTTTTTT. Translation gives CASSLGHITNTGELFF.

The V call is TRBV10-1, the J call TRBJ1-1; D is ambiguous. The V and J ends lost 6 bases and 2 bases respectively, with 10 bases between them. The CDR3 spans 13 residues. Germline CDR1 reads WNHNN; CDR2 reads SYGVQD (reference sequence). CDR3 sequence reads: CASSDGRNTEAFF. The DNA for the CDR3 is TGCGCCAGCAGCGACGGGCGCAACACTGAAGCTTTCTTT.

This clone was found a few times. This rearrangement joins TRBV6-6 to TRBJ1-4; 8 bases are shared with TRBD1. J gave up 7 bases and V 5 bases, and 9 bases lay outside the gene matches. This CDR3 has 15 amino acids. The V gene's germline CDR1 is MNHNY and CDR2 SVGAGI (reference sequence). CDR3 residues: CASSTPTGVSEKLFF. In DNA form, the CDR3 reads TGTGCCAGCAGTACCCCGACAGGGGTTAGTGAAAAACTGTTTTTT.

The gene calls are TRBV12-5 and TRBJ1-5; D possibly corresponds to TRBD1 (6 bases). CDR1 is LGHNT and CDR2 is FRNRAP in the germline V gene. Trimming shortened V by 0 bases and J by 3 bases, and 27 bases separated the two germline ends. CDR3 length: 21 residues. The CDR3 loop is CASGLVIDGQTALLVNQPQHF. For the CDR3, the DNA is TGTGCTAGTGGTTTGGTAATTGACGGACAGACAGCTCTGTTGGTCAATCAGCCCCAGCATTTT.

V and J are TRBV28 and TRBJ1-2; 7 nucleotides match TRBD1. V shed 7 bases and J 0 bases; nucleotides not matched to a gene: 5. Per germline, CDR1 MDHEN and CDR2 SYDVKM. The CDR3 covers 14 residues. This chain's CDR3 is CASNTGTANYGYTF. The CDR3 bases are TGTGCCAGCAACACAGGGACAGCTAACTATGGCTACACCTTC.

J is TRBJ2-7 and V is TRBV16, with D perhaps matching TRBD1 (6 bases). This CDR3 region has 14 residues. Looked up from germline, CDR1 is KGHSY and CDR2 is FQNENV. The V end lost 4 bases, the J end lost 3 bases, and 13 bases lay between the germline ends. The DNA of the CDR3 is TGTGCCAGCAGCCCCCTCGGGGACAACTACGAGCAGTACGTC. It encodes CASSPLGDNYEQYV.

V gene TRBV28 combines with J gene TRBJ1-1; D gene ambiguous. Looked up from germline, CDR1 is MDHEN and CDR2 is SYDVKM. CDR3 size: 16 residues. Trimming left V 6 bases short and J 3 bases short, with 20 bases between. The CDR3: CASRAGRIRRDTEAFF. In nucleotides, the CDR3 is TGTGCCAGCAGGGCCGGACGGATTCGAAGGGACACTGAAGCTTTCTTT.

This chain joins TRBV5-1 and TRBJ1-2; D perhaps matches TRBD1 (5 bases). The CDR3 sequence is 14 residues long. The V gene's germline CDR1 is SGHRS and CDR2 YFSETQ. Trimming removed 1 base from V and 2 bases from J, with 9 bases in between. CDR3 DNA sequence: TGCGCCAGCAGCTTGTTGGGGGAAAACTATGGCTACACCTTC. This sequence encodes CASSLLGENYGYTF.

This sequence joins TRBV5-5 and TRBJ2-7, with 8 bases lining up with TRBD1. Germline CDR1 is SGHKS and CDR2 is YYEKEE (reference sequence). Losses at the gene ends were 4 bases for V and 2 bases for J; bases not matched to a gene: 8. This CDR3 has 15 amino acids. CDR3 region: CASSPGTGPTYEQYV. The CDR3 DNA is TGTGCCAGCAGCCCCGGGACAGGACCCACCTACGAGCAGTACGTC.

This clone was observed a handful of times. J is TRBJ1-5 and V is TRBV18, with D hard to call. CDR1 is KGHSH and CDR2 is LQKENI in the germline V gene. V was clipped by 6 bases and J by 7 bases, with 16 bases between them. CDR3 length: 14 residues. CDR3: CASSSQEMGQPQHF. In DNA, the CDR3 is TGTGCCAGCTCTTCTCAGGAGATGGGACAGCCCCAGCATTTT. The variable domain in full, with the rest retrieved from reference TRBV18 and TRBJ1-5, is NAGVMQNPRHLVRRRGQEARLRCSPMKGHSHVYWYRQLPEEGLKFMVYLQKENIIDESGMPKERFSAEFPKEGPSILRIQQVVRGDSAAYFCASSSQEMGQPQHFGDGTRLSIL.

Only a few counts were recorded for this clone. J is TRBJ1-2 and V is TRBV10-3; D is unresolved. The V end lost 7 bases, the J end lost 2 bases, and 14 bases lay between the germline ends. CDR1 ENHRY and CDR2 SYGVKD come from the germline V gene. This CDR3 has 14 amino acids. The CDR3 loop is CAINPQSLNYGYTF. The CDR3 nucleotides read TGTGCCATCAACCCCCAGTCATTGAACTATGGCTACACCTTC.

This clone was seen a handful of times. This chain links TRBV5-1 with TRBJ1-1, with 9 bases lining up with TRBD1. The CDR3 totals 15 residues. CDR1 and CDR2 from the germline V gene are SGHRS and YFSETQ. V gave up 2 bases and J gave up 3 bases; unmatched junction bases: 5. CDR3 bases: TGCGCCAGCAGCTTCACAGGGGGCGCCTACACTGAAGCTTTCTTT. Translation: CASSFTGGAYTEAFF.